The next 30 T cell receptor beta chains were all read from a single sample in a study of cytomegalovirus exposure and HLA in healthy donors (dated by TCRdb to the late 2010s). Library construction relied on the immunoSEQ multiplex PCR assay. For the multiplex PCR, a mixture combining 60 forward primers for TCR Vbeta segments and 13 reverse primers for TCR Jbeta segments was used. TCRdb took this table from immuneACCESS and kept in-frame rearrangements with V and J called. Such tables lack part of the clones; where checked against another copy, unresolved V genes explain under half of the gap, and the rest is unexplained. Across this sample there are about 160,000 clones, with around 86% seen only once. The ten largest make up around 0.91% of the sample. Material for sequencing was PBMCs. The receptors originated from a girl aged 2-15 years in good health and CMV-seropositive.

The J gene is TRBJ1-1, the V gene TRBV6-5; tentative D call: TRBD1 (6 bases). Trimming took off 6 bases at V and 8 bases at J, with 19 bases between the two ends. This CDR3 is built from 14 residues. Per germline, CDR1 MNHEY and CDR2 SVGAGI. CDR3 coding DNA: TGTGCCAGCAGCCCAAACCCAACAGGGCTCGAAGCTTTCTTT. Translated: CASSPNPTGLEAFF.

This clone was seen only a few times. This chain joins TRBV19 and TRBJ2-2, with 9 positions matching TRBD2. Germline CDR1 LNHDA, CDR2 SQIVND (reference sequence). Unmatched junction bases numbered 6, after V lost 5 bases and J lost 5 bases. The CDR3 extends over 15 amino acids. This CDR3 reads CASSPWGLATGELFF. The CDR3 DNA reads TGTGCCAGTAGTCCCTGGGGACTAGCAACCGGGGAGCTGTTTTTT.

The V and J genes are TRBV27 and TRBJ2-2; 9 bases align to TRBD2. Trimming removed 3 bases from V and 5 bases from J; junction bases left unmatched: 1. This CDR3 region has 14 residues. The V gene's germline CDR1 is MNHEY and CDR2 SMNVEV (reference sequence). This CDR3 reads CASSFTSGTGELFF. The CDR3 nucleotides are TGTGCCAGCAGTTTCACTAGCGGGACCGGGGAGCTGTTTTTT.

This clone was counted between two and nine times. The chain employs TRBV28 and TRBJ1-1, with TRBD1 identical over 12 bases. Germline V CDR1 and CDR2: MDHEN, SYDVKM. V shed 5 bases, J shed 0 bases, and the junction held 7 bases outside the gene matches. This CDR3 region has 17 residues. The CDR3 nucleotides are TGTGCCAGCAGTCTTGGGACAGGGGGCGCAGTGAACACTGAAGCTTTCTTT. Protein product: CASSLGTGGAVNTEAFF.

The CDR3 loop reads CASSLLTTTGNTIYF. The CDR3 coding sequence is TGTGCCAGCAGTTTACTCACAACTACTGGAAACACCATATATTTT. This chain uses TRBV6-6 with TRBJ1-3, with unresolved D. This CDR3 contains 15 residues. V gave up 4 bases and J gave up 2 bases, with 12 bases separating them. The germline V gene has CDR1 MNHNY and CDR2 SVGAGI (reference sequence).

The CDR3 loop reads CASSSTLFSGNTIYF. CDR3 in DNA: TGCGCCAGCAGCTCAACATTGTTCTCTGGAAACACCATATATTTT. This chain uses TRBV5-1 with TRBJ1-3; D gene ambiguous. Germline loops: CDR1 SGHRS, CDR2 YFSETQ. The CDR3 length is 15 residues. Trimming took 3 bases from V and 0 from J, leaving 10 bases between them.

This chain uses TRBV6-6 with TRBJ2-7; 8 positions agree with TRBD1. The junction had 11 bases not matched to a gene; V was cut back by 6 bases and J by 1 base. From germline, CDR1 is MNHNY and CDR2 SVGAGI (reference sequence). CDR3 length equals 16 residues. The CDR3 spells CASRITGGRRSYEQYF. The CDR3 DNA reads TGTGCCAGCAGGATTACAGGGGGTCGTCGATCCTACGAGCAGTACTTC.

The chain is built from TRBV27 and TRBJ1-1; D unresolved. The CDR3 runs 13 residues. The germline V gene has CDR1 MNHEY and CDR2 SMNVEV (reference sequence). V was clipped by 8 bases and J by 1 base, with 11 bases between them. CDR3 residues: CASAPRSNTEAFF. In DNA form, the CDR3 reads TGTGCCAGCGCCCCCCGGTCGAACACTGAAGCTTTCTTT.

The chain links TRBV6-1 to TRBJ2-3; no definite D call. This CDR3 region has 16 residues. The germline CDR1 and CDR2 sequences are MNHNS and SASEGT. Trimming left V 2 bases short and J 2 bases short, with 14 bases between. CDR3 protein: CASSEIGRPDTDTQYF. CDR3 sequence (DNA): TGTGCCAGCAGTGAAATCGGCAGGCCCGACACAGATACGCAGTATTTT.

The chain links TRBV4-1 to TRBJ1-3, with 7 bases lining up with TRBD1. CDR3 size: 14 residues. Germline V gene sequence: CDR1 MGHRA, CDR2 YSYEKL. The trim removed 1 base at V and 11 bases at J, leaving 8 bases unmatched. The CDR3 sequence: CASSQAQGIRAIYF. The DNA of the CDR3 is TGCGCCAGCAGCCAAGCACAGGGGATAAGAGCCATATATTTT.

The V gene is TRBV28, the J gene TRBJ2-5, with 8 nucleotides matching TRBD2. This CDR3 is 11 amino acids long. Germline trimming cut 6 bases from V and 7 bases from J; bases unmatched to any gene: 1. Germline CDR1 is MDHEN and CDR2 is SYDVKM. As DNA, the CDR3 is TGTGCCAGCAGACGGGGGGGGACCCAGTACTTC. Residues: CASRRGGTQYF.

The chain joins TRBV6-1 to TRBJ1-4; a possible D gene is TRBD1 (5 bases). CDR3 length: 19 residues. In germline, CDR1 is MNHNS, CDR2 SASEGT. Trimming left V 2 bases short and J 5 bases short, with 24 bases between. The CDR3 protein is CASSEFVTASSRGNEKLFF. In nucleotides, the CDR3 is TGTGCCAGCAGTGAATTCGTGACAGCGTCGAGCCGGGGGAATGAAAAACTGTTTTTT.

The CDR3 DNA follows: TGTGCCAGCAGTTATCGAACCGGCACTACGTCTGAGCAGTTCTTC. Residues: CASSYRTGTTSEQFF. The V call is TRBV6-6, the J call TRBJ2-1; D not resolved. This CDR3 has 15 amino acids. V shed 3 bases and J shed 9 bases, with 18 bases lying between them. Germline V gene sequence: CDR1 MNHNY, CDR2 SVGAGI (reference sequence).

The chain uses TRBV1 and TRBJ2-7; TRBD1, the table's D call, was not compared with the DNA. TRBV1 constitutes a pseudogene. This CDR3 has 16 amino acids. The CDR3 spells CTSSQDLGTGTYEQYF. DNA for the CDR3: TGCACCAGCAGCCAAGATCTCGGGACAGGTACCTACGAGCAGTACTTC.

The gene calls are TRBV27 and TRBJ2-2; 7 bases are shared with TRBD2. V shed 7 bases and J 5 bases; nucleotides not matched to a gene: 16. Germline V gene data show CDR1 as MNHEY and CDR2 as SMNVEV (reference sequence). The CDR3 sequence is 17 residues long. This CDR3 is CASTLIVAGEETGELFF. CDR3 nucleotide sequence: TGTGCCAGCACCTTAATCGTGGCGGGAGAAGAAACCGGGGAGCTGTTTTTT.

The V call is TRBV28, the J call TRBJ1-3, with 11 nucleotides matching TRBD1. Losses at the gene ends were 8 bases for V and 0 bases for J; bases not matched to a gene: 15. This CDR3 contains 19 residues. The germline V gene has CDR1 MDHEN and CDR2 SYDVKM. CDR3 amino acids: CASPQLGQGALDSGNTIYF. CDR3 DNA: TGTGCCAGCCCCCAGCTCGGACAGGGGGCACTCGACTCTGGAAACACCATATATTTT.

V usage is TRBV15 and J usage is TRBJ2-5; D unresolved. The CDR3 is 17 residues long. Germline V gives CDR1 LNHNV, CDR2 YYDKDF (reference sequence). Trimming stripped 1 base from V and 5 bases from J, with 20 bases between. CDR3 protein: CATSRAVGWLVTETQYF. In nucleotides, the CDR3 is TGTGCCACCAGCAGAGCGGTCGGGTGGTTGGTTACGGAGACCCAGTACTTC.

This clone was found once. The chain is built from TRBV5-1 and TRBJ2-5; the D gene is possibly TRBD2 (5 bases). Per the germline V gene, CDR1 is SGHRS and CDR2 is YFSETQ. The CDR3 totals 15 residues. Between the trimmed V and J ends, which lost 0 bases and 4 bases, there was a span of 13 bases. The CDR3 coding sequence is TGCGCCAGCAGCTTGGTTCAAGGCGGAGGAGAGACCCAGTACTTC. This sequence encodes CASSLVQGGGETQYF.

The V call is TRBV5-1, the J call TRBJ2-5; the D gene is possibly TRBD2 (7 bases). The CDR3 contains 14 residues. CDR1 and CDR2 (germline): SGHRS, YFSETQ. Trimming took 0 bases from V and 4 from J, leaving 10 bases between them. The chain's CDR3 is CASSLEGGRETQYF. The CDR3 DNA sequence: TGCGCCAGCAGCTTGGAGGGGGGGAGAGAGACCCAGTACTTC.

This clone showed up just a few times. The chain carries TRBV6-1 and TRBJ1-1; TRBD1 is a possible D gene (6 bases). Germline lookup yields CDR1 MNHNS and CDR2 SASEGT. Deletions cut 6 bases from V and 6 bases from J, with 20 bases between. This CDR3 contains 15 residues. CDR3 DNA: TGTGCCAGCAGCCGCTTAGGGGGGGCGGCCGCTGAAGCTTTCTTT. Encoded protein: CASSRLGGAAAEAFF.

A single count supports this clone. The chain joins TRBV7-8 to TRBJ2-2, with 7 bases lining up with TRBD1. Germline V gene sequence: CDR1 SGHVS, CDR2 FQNEAQ. The ends lost 5 bases at V and 4 bases at J; junction bases unmatched: 4. The CDR3 extends over 14 amino acids. CDR3 nucleotides: TGTGCCAGCAGCCCAGGGGGTAGCACCGGGGAGCTGTTTTTT. It translates to CASSPGGSTGELFF.

V usage is TRBV10-3 and J usage is TRBJ2-1; no clear D gene. This CDR3 has 15 residues. From germline, CDR1 is ENHRY and CDR2 SYGVKD. Trimming left V 0 bases short and J 10 bases short, with 16 bases between. The chain's CDR3 is CAISESIALSNEQFF. The CDR3 DNA follows: TGTGCCATCAGTGAGTCGATTGCCTTAAGCAACGAGCAGTTCTTC.

J is TRBJ2-7 and V is TRBV27; TRBD1 matches at 7 bases. Germline V CDR1 and CDR2: MNHEY, SMNVEV (reference sequence). V lost 3 bases to trimming and J lost 1 base; unmatched junction nucleotides: 6. The CDR3 runs to 15 residues. DNA of the CDR3: TGTGCCAGCAGTTTCGGTCAGACAGGGTCCTACGAGCAGTACTTC. It encodes CASSFGQTGSYEQYF.

This sequence joins TRBV5-1 and TRBJ1-3; D remains unclear. V was clipped by 0 bases and J by 4 bases, with 8 bases between them. This CDR3 has 14 amino acids. Per germline, CDR1 SGHRS and CDR2 YFSETQ. The CDR3 DNA sequence: TGCGCCAGCAGCTTGGGAGGGTTCGGAAACACCATATATTTT. Translating gives CASSLGGFGNTIYF.

The V call is TRBV7-9, the J call TRBJ1-1, with 9 bases matching TRBD1. The CDR3 contains 16 residues. The V gene end was trimmed by 6 bases and the J gene end by 4 bases; junction bases not matched to a gene: 12. The V gene's germline CDR1 is SEHNR and CDR2 FQNEAQ (reference sequence). In DNA form, the CDR3 reads TGTGCCAGCAGACCGGGACAGGGAGGGGTGGGCACTGAAGCTTTCTTT. It translates to CASRPGQGGVGTEAFF.

The rearrangement uses TRBV19 and TRBJ1-1; D not resolved. There are 14 residues in the CDR3. CDR1 and CDR2 (germline): LNHDA, SQIVND (reference sequence). Trimming stripped 2 bases from V and 0 bases from J, with 7 bases between. The CDR3 is CASSISGLNTEAFF. CDR3 nucleotides: TGTGCCAGTAGTATATCAGGTCTGAACACTGAAGCTTTCTTT.

In this sample, this clone turned up a few times. The rearrangement uses TRBV28 and TRBJ1-4; D unclear. This CDR3 is 13 amino acids long. The V end was cut by 10 bases, the J end by 7 bases, with 16 bases between. The germline CDR1 and CDR2 sequences are MDHEN and SYDVKM. This chain's CDR3 is CATSQNLGEKLFF. The CDR3 DNA reads TGTGCCACCTCTCAGAATCTTGGTGAAAAACTGTTTTTT.

The chain joins TRBV5-1 to TRBJ2-1; D perhaps matches TRBD2 (5 bases). V was clipped by 4 bases and J by 10 bases, with 15 bases between them. CDR3 length equals 13 residues. Looked up from germline, CDR1 is SGHRS and CDR2 is YFSETQ. DNA for the CDR3: TGCGCCAGCAGCCGTGGACGGACTGAGGAGCAGTTCTTC. It codes for CASSRGRTEEQFF.

This clone was picked up a small number of times. The chain recombines TRBV7-3 with TRBJ2-5, with D possibly TRBD1 on 5 matching bases. This CDR3 comprises 13 residues. V was clipped by 5 bases and J by 5 bases, with 12 bases between them. CDR1 SGHTA and CDR2 FQGTGA come from the germline V gene. CDR3 nucleotides: TGTGCCAGCAGCCCCTCGTACAGGGAGACCCAGTACTTC. Amino acids: CASSPSYRETQYF.

The chain links TRBV27 to TRBJ2-2, with TRBD1 matching over 8 bases. V lost 7 bases, J lost 1 base, and 5 bases stayed unmatched. Germline V lookup: CDR1 MNHEY, CDR2 SMNVEV (reference sequence). This CDR3 contains 15 residues. This CDR3 reads CASTLTGGNTGELFF. DNA for the CDR3: TGTGCCAGCACCCTAACAGGGGGGAACACCGGGGAGCTGTTTTTT.